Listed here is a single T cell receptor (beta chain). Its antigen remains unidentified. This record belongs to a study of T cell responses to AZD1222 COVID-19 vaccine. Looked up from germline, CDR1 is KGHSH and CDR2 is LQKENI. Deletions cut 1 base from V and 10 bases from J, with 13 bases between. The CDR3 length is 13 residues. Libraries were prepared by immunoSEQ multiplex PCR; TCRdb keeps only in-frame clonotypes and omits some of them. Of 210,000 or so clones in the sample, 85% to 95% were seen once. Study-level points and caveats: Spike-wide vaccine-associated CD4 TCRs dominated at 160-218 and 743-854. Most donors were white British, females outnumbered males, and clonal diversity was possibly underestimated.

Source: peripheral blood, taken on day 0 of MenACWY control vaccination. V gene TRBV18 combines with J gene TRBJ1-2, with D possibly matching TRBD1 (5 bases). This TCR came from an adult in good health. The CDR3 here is CASSPQPGLNYTF. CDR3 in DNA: TGTGCCAGCTCACCACAGCCAGGGCTTAACTACACCTTC. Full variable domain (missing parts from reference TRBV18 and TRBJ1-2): NAGVMQNPRHLVRRRGQEARLRCSPMKGHSHVYWYRQLPEEGLKFMVYLQKENIIDESGMPKERFSAEFPKEGPSILRIQQVVRGDSAAYFCASSPQPGLNYTFGSGTRLTVV.